This record concerns one T cell receptor (beta chain) sequence. Its binding antigen is unknown. Per-base quality was not reported, and no clone a single base away is much larger than it. The CDR3, from cysteine to phenylalanine, totals 15 residues. Only the CDR3 DNA is retained, 45 bases long and in frame from the first base. CDR1 and CDR2 were assigned from the germline V gene as SGDLS and YYNGEE. V loses 4 bases at its end and J loses 2 bases; junction bases beyond the gene matches: 5. Whole blood was collected in K2EDTA tubes by collaborating institutions according to the institutions' own protocols. Collaborator samples were shipped for TCRbeta analysis as frozen whole blood, isolated PBMCs, or DNA extracted from either sample type. The immunoSEQ Assay, a bias-controlled multiplex PCR, was used to amplify TCRbeta CDR3 regions from genomic DNA. The authors' pipeline ran thus. The number of nucleated cells in each sample was estimated from the amplification of reference gene primers within the assay. Sequence reads were collapsed and filtered to measure the absolute abundance of every unique TCRbeta CDR3 rearrangement. For each sample, productive Simpson clonality was calculated as the square root of Simpson's diversity index over productive rearrangements. TCRdb obtained this table from immuneACCESS and retained in-frame rearrangements with V and J assigned. These tables miss some clones; where compared with another copy, unresolved V genes account for less than half of the shortfall, and the remainder is unexplained. The V and J calls and clone size come from that table; D and trimming were worked out from the DNA. This sample lists 50,000 to 75,000 clones; about four fifths were detected once. The ten largest clones add up to under 30% of the sample.

The sample belongs to a study of blood T cell repertoires in COVID-19 (dated by TCRdb to the early 2020s). Concerning the study at large: The collaborator samples originated in the United States, Italy and Spain and spanned the acute and convalescent phases of COVID-19. The prospective study material was composed of cDNA or gDNA derived from T cells, B-cell-depleted T cells, or PBMCs. The dataset comprised deeply sampled blood TCRbeta repertoires from subjects exposed to, actively infected with, or recovered from COVID-19. The repertoires were released in a freely available public database meant as a resource for research on the immune response to SARS-CoV-2. The samples were drawn from two sources: the first 160 participants of the ongoing ImmuneRACE study, and over 1,000 subjects contributed by 6 global collaborators. The sample metadata nearly always contained a de-identified subject ID, COVID-19 status, age in years and sex. HLA class I and class II types, where available, came from metadata supplied by the sample provider rather than from assay-based typing. Paper-wide results and their limitations: The quantity of clinical and demographic metadata differed by source and by participant and was supplied without curation.

Source material: peripheral blood. This sequence uses TRBV9 and TRBJ1-2, with 10 bases in between that match TRBD1. The source of this sequence is a woman of 80 years or more with active or convalescent COVID-19. The nucleotide sequence is given as TGTGCCAGCAGCCCTCAGGGACAGGGGAACTATGGCTACACCTTC. Translated, this gives CASSPQGQGNYGYTF.